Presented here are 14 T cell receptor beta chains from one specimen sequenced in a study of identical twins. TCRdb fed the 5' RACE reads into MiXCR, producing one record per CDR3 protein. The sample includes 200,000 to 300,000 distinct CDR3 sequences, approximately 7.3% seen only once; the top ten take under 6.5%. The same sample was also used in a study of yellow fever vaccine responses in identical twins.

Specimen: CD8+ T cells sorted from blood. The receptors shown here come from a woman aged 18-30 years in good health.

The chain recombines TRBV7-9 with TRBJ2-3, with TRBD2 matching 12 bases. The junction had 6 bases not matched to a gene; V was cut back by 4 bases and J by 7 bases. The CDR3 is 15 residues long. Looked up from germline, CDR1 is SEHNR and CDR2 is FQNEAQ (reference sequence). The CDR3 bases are TGTGCCAGCAGCTCCCGACTAGCGGGAGTACATACGCAGTATTTT. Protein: CASSSRLAGVHTQYF.

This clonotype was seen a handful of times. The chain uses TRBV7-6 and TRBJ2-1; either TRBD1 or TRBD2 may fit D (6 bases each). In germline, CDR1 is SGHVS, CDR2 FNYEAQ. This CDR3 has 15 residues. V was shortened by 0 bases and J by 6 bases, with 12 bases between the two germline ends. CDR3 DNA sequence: TGTGCCAGCAGCTTAGCTGCACGGGGGCGCAATGAGCAGTTCTTC. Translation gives CASSLAARGRNEQFF. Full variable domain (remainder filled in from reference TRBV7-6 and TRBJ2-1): GAGVSQSPRYKVTKRGQDVALRCDPISGHVSLYWYRQALGQGPEFLTYFNYEAQQDKSGLPNDRFSAERPEGSISTLTIQRTEQRDSAMYRCASSLAARGRNEQFFGPGTRLTVL.

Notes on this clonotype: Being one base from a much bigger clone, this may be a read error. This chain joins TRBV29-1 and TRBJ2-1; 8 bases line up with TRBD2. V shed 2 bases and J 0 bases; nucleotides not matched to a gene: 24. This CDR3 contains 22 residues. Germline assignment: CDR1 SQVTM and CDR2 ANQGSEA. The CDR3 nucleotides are TGCAGCGTTGAATTACGGGGTCGGACTTTTGGCGGGAGGCCCCTCTCCTACAATGAGCAGTTCTTC. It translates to CSVELRGRTFGGRPLSYNEQFF.

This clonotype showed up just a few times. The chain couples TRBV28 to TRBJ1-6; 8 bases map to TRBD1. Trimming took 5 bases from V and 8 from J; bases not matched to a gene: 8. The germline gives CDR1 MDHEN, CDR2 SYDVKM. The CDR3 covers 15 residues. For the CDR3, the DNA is TGTGCCAGCAGTGCACAGGGGGGCCTCCATTCACCCCTCCACTTT. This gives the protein CASSAQGGLHSPLHF.

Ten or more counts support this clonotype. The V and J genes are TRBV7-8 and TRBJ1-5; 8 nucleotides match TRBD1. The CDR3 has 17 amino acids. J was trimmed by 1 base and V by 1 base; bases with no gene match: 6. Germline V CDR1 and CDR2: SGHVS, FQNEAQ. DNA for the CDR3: TGTGCCAGCAGCTTAGAACAGGGGGGGTCAAGCAATCAGCCCCAGCATTTT. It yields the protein CASSLEQGGSSNQPQHF.

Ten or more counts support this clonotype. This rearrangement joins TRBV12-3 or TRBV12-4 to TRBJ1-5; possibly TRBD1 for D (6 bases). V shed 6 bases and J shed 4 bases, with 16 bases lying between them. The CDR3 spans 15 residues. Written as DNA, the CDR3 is TGTGCCAGCAGCGCTCCCGGGACAACTAATCAGCCCCAGCATTTT. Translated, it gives CASSAPGTTNQPQHF.

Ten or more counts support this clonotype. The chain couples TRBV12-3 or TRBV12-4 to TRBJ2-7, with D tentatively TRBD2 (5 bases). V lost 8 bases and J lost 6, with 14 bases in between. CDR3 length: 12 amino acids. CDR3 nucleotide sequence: TGTGCCAGCGCTTGGGGTAGCGCCGAGCAGTACTTC. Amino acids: CASAWGSAEQYF.

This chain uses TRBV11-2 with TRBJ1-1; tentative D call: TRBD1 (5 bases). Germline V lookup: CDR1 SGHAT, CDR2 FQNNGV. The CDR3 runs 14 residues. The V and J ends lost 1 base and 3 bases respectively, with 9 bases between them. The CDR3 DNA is TGTGCCAGCAGCTTAGCCAGGGTGGACACTGAAGCTTTCTTT. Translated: CASSLARVDTEAFF.

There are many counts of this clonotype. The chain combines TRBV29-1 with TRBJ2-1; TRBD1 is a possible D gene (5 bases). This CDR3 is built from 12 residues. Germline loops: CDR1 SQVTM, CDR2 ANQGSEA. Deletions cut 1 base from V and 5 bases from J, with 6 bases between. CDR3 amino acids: CSVEAQDNEQFF. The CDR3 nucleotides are TGCAGCGTTGAAGCACAGGACAATGAGCAGTTCTTC.

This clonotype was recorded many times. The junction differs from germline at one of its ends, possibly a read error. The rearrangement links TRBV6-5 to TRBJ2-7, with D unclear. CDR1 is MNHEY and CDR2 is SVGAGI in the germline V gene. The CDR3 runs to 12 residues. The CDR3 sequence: CASSGSSYEHYF. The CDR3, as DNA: TGTGCCAGCAGTGGTAGCTCCTACGAGCATTACTTC.

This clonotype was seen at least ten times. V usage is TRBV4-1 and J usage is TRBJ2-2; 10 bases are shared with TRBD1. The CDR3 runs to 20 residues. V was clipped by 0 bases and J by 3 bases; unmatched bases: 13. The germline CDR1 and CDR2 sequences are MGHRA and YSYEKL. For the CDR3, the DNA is TGCGCCAGCAGCCAAGACCGGGACAGGGGATTTCGGCGGGACACCGGGGAGCTGTTTTTT. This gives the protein CASSQDRDRGFRRDTGELFF.

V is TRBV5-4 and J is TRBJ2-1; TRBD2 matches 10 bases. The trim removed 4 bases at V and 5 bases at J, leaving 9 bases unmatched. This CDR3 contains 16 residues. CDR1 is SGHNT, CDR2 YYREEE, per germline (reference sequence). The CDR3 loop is CASSPIGTSANNEQFF. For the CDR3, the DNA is TGTGCCAGCAGCCCGATTGGGACTAGCGCCAACAATGAGCAGTTCTTC. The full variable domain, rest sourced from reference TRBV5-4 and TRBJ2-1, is ETGVTQSPTHLIKTRGQQVTLRCSSQSGHNTVSWYQQALGQGPQFIFQYYREEENGRGNFPPRFSGLQFPNYSSELNVNALELDDSALYLCASSPIGTSANNEQFFGPGTRLTVL.

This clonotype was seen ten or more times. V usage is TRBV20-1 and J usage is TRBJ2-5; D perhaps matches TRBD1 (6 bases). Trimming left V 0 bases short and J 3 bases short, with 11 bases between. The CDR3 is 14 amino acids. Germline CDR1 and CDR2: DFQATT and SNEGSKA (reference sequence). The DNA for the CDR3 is TGCAGTGCTAGAGATGGACAGACTAAAGAGACCCAGTACTTC. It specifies CSARDGQTKETQYF.

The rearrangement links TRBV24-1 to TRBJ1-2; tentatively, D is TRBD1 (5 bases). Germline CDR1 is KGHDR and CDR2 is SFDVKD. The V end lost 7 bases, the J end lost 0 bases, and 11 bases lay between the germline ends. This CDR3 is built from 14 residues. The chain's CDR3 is CATSPQGTNYGYTF. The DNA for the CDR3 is TGTGCCACCAGCCCGCAGGGAACTAACTATGGCTACACCTTC.